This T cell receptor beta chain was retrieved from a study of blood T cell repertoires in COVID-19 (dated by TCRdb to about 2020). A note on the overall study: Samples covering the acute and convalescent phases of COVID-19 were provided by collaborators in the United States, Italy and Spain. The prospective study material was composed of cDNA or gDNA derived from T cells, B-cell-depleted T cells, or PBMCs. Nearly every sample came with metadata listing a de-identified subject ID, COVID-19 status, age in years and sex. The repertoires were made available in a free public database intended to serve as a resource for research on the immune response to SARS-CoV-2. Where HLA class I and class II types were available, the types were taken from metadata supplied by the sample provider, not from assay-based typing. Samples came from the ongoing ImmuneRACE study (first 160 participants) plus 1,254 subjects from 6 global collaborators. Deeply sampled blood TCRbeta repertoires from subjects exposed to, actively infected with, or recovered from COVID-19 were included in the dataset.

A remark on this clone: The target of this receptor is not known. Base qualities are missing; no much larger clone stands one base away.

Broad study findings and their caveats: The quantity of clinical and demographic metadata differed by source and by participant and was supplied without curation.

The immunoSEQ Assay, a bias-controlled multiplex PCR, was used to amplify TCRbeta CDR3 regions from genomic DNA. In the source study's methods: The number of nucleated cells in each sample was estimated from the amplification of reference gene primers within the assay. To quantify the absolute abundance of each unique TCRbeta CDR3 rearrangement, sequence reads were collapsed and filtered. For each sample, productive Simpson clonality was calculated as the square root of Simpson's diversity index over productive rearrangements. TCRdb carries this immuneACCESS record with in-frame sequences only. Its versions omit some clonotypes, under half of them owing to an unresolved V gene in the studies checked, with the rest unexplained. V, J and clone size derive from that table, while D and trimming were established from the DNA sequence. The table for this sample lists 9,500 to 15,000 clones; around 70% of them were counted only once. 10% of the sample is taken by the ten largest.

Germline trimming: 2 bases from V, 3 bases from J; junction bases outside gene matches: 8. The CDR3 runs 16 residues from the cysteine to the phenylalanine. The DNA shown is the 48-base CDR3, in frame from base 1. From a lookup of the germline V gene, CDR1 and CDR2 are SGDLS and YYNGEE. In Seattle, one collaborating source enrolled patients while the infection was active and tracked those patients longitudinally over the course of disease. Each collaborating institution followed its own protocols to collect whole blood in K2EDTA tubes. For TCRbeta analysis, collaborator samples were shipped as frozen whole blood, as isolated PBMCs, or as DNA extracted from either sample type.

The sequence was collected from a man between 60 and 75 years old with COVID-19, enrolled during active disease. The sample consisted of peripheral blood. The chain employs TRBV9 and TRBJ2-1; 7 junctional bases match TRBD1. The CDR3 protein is CASSVPPGQNYNEQFF. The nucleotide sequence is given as TGTGCCAGCAGCGTGCCGCCGGGACAGAACTACAATGAGCAGTTCTTC. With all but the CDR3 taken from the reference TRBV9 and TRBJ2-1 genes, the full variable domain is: DSGVTQTPKHLITATGQRVTLRCSPRSGDLSVYWYQQSLDQGLQFLIQYYNGEERAKGNILERFSAQQFPDLHSELNLSSLELGDSALYFCASSVPPGQNYNEQFFGPGTRLTVL.